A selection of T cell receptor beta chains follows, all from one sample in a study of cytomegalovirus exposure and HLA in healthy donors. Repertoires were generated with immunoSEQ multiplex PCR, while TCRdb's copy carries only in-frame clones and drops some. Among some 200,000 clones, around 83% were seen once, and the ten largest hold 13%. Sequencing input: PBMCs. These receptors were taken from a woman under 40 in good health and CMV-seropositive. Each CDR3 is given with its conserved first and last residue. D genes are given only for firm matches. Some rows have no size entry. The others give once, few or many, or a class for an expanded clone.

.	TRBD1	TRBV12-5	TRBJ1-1	CASGRDRDAMNTEAFF	TGTGCTAGTGGAAGGGACAGGGATGCCATGAACACTGAAGCTTTCTTT
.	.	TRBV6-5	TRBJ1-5	CASSYKQGESQHF	TGTGCCAGCAGTTACAAACAGGGCGAGTCCCAGCATTTT
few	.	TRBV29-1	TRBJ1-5	CSVAGQYNQPQHF	TGCAGCGTGGCAGGGCAGTACAATCAGCCCCAGCATTTT
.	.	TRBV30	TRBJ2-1	CAWSQGRDEQFF	TGTGCCTGGAGCCAGGGAAGGGATGAGCAGTTCTTC
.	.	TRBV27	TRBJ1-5	CASRKRGINQPQHF	TGTGCCAGCAGGAAGAGGGGGATAAATCAGCCCCAGCATTTT
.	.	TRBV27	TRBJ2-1	CASSLSPPGVYNEQFF	TGTGCCAGCAGTTTATCCCCCCCGGGAGTATACAATGAGCAGTTCTTC
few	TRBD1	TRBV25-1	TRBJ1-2	CASSPNRGNGYTF	TGTGCCAGCAGTCCGAACAGGGGAAATGGCTACACCTTC
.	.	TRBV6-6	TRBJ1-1	CASSYVEGSGAEAFF	TGTGCCAGCAGTTACGTGGAGGGAAGTGGTGCTGAAGCTTTCTTT
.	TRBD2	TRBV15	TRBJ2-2	CAILAENTGELFF	TGTGCCATACTAGCGGAGAACACCGGGGAGCTGTTTTTT
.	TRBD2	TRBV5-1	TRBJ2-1	CASSTGLAGGPSYNEQFF	TGCGCCAGCAGCACGGGACTAGCGGGAGGCCCCTCCTACAATGAGCAGTTCTTC
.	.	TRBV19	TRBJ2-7	CASSGDSYEQYF	TGTGCCAGTTCCGGGGACTCCTACGAGCAGTACTTC
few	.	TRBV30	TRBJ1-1	CAWVRVITVF	TGTGCCTGGGTCAGAGTTATTACAGTGTTT
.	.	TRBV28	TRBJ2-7	CASTLQQGFSYEQYF	TGTGCCAGCACCCTCCAACAGGGTTTTTCCTACGAGCAGTACTTC
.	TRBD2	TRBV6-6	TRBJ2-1	CASSYNSGKRNEQFF	TGTGCCAGCAGTTATAATAGCGGGAAACGCAATGAGCAGTTCTTC
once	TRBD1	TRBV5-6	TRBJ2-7	CASSRFRPGQGTLTYEQYF	TGTGCCAGCAGCCGCTTTAGACCGGGACAGGGGACCCTCACCTACGAGCAGTACTTC
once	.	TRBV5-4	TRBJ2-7	CASSFAEAYEQYF	TGTGCCAGCAGCTTCGCGGAGGCCTACGAGCAGTACTTC
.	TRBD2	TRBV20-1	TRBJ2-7	CSAREAYEQYF	TGCAGTGCCCGGGAGGCCTACGAGCAGTACTTC
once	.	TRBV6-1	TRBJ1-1	CASSEGSPRVEAFF	TGTGCCAGCAGTGAAGGGTCGCCACGGGTTGAAGCTTTCTTT
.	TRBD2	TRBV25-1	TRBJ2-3	CASSESSSGSWVSDTQYF	TGTGCCAGCAGTGAGTCGTCTAGCGGGAGTTGGGTTTCTGATACGCAGTATTTT
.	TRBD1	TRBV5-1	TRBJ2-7	CASSLGTGVTYEQYF	TGCGCCAGCAGCTTGGGGACAGGGGTGACCTACGAGCAGTACTTC
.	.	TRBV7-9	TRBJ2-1	CASSPLDSGYNEQFF	TGTGCCAGCAGCCCTCTAGATTCGGGCTACAATGAGCAGTTCTTC
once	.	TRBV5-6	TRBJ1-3	CASSLLFVGNTIYF	TGTGCCAGCAGCTTGTTATTCGTTGGAAACACCATATATTTT
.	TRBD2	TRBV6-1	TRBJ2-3	CASSEDGRVGALTDTQYF	TGTGCCAGCAGTGAAGACGGGAGGGTGGGAGCCTTGACAGATACGCAGTATTTT
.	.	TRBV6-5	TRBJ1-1	CASSRQNTEAFF	TGTGCCAGCAGTCGACAGAACACTGAAGCTTTCTTT
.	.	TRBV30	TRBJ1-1	CAWVPWATEAFF	TGTGCCTGGGTCCCCTGGGCCACTGAAGCTTTCTTT
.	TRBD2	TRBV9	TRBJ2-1	CASSGSGRGYNEQFF	TGTGCCAGCAGCGGGAGCGGGAGAGGTTACAATGAGCAGTTCTTC
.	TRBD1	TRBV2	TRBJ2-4	CASKGTGLAKNIQYF	TGTGCCAGCAAGGGGACAGGGCTCGCCAAAAACATTCAGTACTTC
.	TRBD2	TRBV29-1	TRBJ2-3	CSVGWTSGSADTQYF	TGCAGCGTTGGCTGGACTAGCGGGAGTGCGGATACGCAGTATTTT
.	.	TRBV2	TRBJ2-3	CASSVAPGRSLYF	TGTGCCAGCTCGGTAGCCCCAGGGCGTAGTCTGTATTTT
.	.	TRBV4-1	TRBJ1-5	CASSQEGSGRGSNQPQHF	TGCGCCAGCAGCCAAGAAGGTTCAGGACGGGGTAGCAATCAGCCCCAGCATTTT
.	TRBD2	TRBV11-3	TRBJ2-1	CASSLGRLAGGGEQFF	TGTGCCAGCAGCTTAGGTCGGCTAGCGGGAGGTGGGGAGCAGTTCTTC
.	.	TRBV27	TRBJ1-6	CASSPRGANSPLHF	TGTGCCAGCAGTCCGCGGGGGGCTAATTCACCCCTCCACTTT